These 9 T cell receptor gamma chains were sequenced from one sample in a study of gamma-delta chains in newborns, infants, children (dated by TCRdb to about 2019). The instrument given in TCRdb is Illumina MiSeq. In TCRdb, clones were called once more from the public reads by CATT, and rows of identical DNA were later combined. For this sample the table gives roughly 200 gamma-chain clones, of which about 1.8% were detected only once. The ten largest clones take up approximately 65% of the sample. The sample consisted of blood. The receptors derive from a child who was a newborn, infant or young child, either healthy, febrile or measles-vaccinated (not recorded which).

Turning to this clone: The protein in TCRdb stems from a much larger clone and differs at residue 5 from this DNA's translation, likely a read error; here the protein is translated from the DNA. For the CDR3, the DNA is TGTGCCACCTGGGTTAGTGATTGGATCAAGACGTTT. Its translation: CATWVSDWIKTF. The chain links TRGV8 to TRGJP2. The CDR3 loop spans 12 amino acids. V lost 5 bases to trimming and J lost 4 bases; unmatched junction nucleotides: 1. From germline, CDR1 is VENAVY and CDR2 YDSYNSRV.

This clone is termed medium-sized. A much larger clonotype is one base distant, so this may be a read error. This chain joins TRGV9 and TRGJP. Germline assignment: CDR1 GITISATS and CDR2 ISYDGTV (reference sequence). The CDR3 contains 18 residues. The CDR3 loop is CALWVASQQELGEKIKVF. The CDR3 DNA sequence: TGTGCCTTGTGGGTCGCAAGCCAGCAAGAGTTGGGCGAAAAAATCAAGGTATTT.

The table lists this clone with a few counts. A far larger clone is a single base away, which makes a read error likely. This CDR3 is also generated by other DNA sequences in the sample. J is TRGJ1 or TRGJ2 and V is TRGV9. Germline loops: CDR1 GITISATS, CDR2 ISYDGTV (reference sequence). This CDR3 has 13 residues. CDR3: CALWELGYYKKLF. In DNA form, the CDR3 reads TGTGCCCTGTGGGAGCTTGGCTATTATAAGAAACTCTTT.

Details on this clone: A much larger clone lies a single base off, so this may be a read error. The chain couples TRGV5 to TRGJP1. Germline values: CDR1 VINAFY, CDR2 YDVSNSKD. V trimming: 0 bases; J trimming: 3 bases; junction bases outside the gene matches: 10. The CDR3 is 17 amino acids. The CDR3 coding sequence is TGTGCCACCTGGGACAGGCATGGATATGCCACTGGTTGGTTCAAGATATTT. It is translated as CATWDRHGYATGWFKIF.

This clone was seen only a few times. Given a far larger clone just one base away, this is likely a sequencing read error. This sample also contains other DNA sequences that code for the same CDR3. This rearrangement joins TRGV9 to TRGJ1 or TRGJ2. The germline V gene has CDR1 GITISATS and CDR2 ISYDGTV (reference sequence). This CDR3 is built from 13 residues. J lost 4 bases, V lost 3 bases, and 6 bases had no gene match. Here the CDR3 reads CALWELGYYKKLF. DNA of the CDR3: TGTGCCTTGTGGGAGCTCGGCTATTATAAGAAACTCTTT.

By share, this clone counts as medium-sized. A read error is the likely source, as a far larger clone sits one nucleotide away. The V and J genes are TRGV9 and TRGJP. The CDR3 has 15 residues. Per germline, CDR1 GITISATS and CDR2 ISYDGTV (reference sequence). DNA of the CDR3: TGTGCCTTGTGGGAGCAAGAGTCGGGCAAAAAAATCAAGGTATTT. Its protein is CALWEQESGKKIKVF.

In the case of this clone: A far larger clone is only one base removed, so a read error is likely. The chain combines TRGV2 with TRGJ1 or TRGJ2. Germline CDR1 is EGSNGY and CDR2 is YDSYNSKV. The length of the CDR3 is 11 residues. The CDR3 loop is CTTWDGRVKLF. The CDR3 DNA follows: TGTACCACCTGGGACGGGCGTGTGAAACTCTTT.

In this sample, this clone is hyperexpanded (1% or more). The same CDR3 is also encoded by other DNA sequences in this sample. This chain joins TRGV9 and TRGJP. In germline, CDR1 is GITISATS, CDR2 ISYDGTV (reference sequence). This CDR3 contains 16 residues. J lost 6 bases, V lost 0 bases, and 2 bases had no gene match. The CDR3 loop reads CALWEVRELGKKIKVF. DNA for the CDR3: TGTGCCTTGTGGGAGGTGAGAGAGTTGGGCAAAAAAATCAAGGTATTT.

Regarding this clone: A read error likely explains why the TCRdb protein, taken from a much larger clone, differs from this DNA's translation at residue 5; the protein shown is translated from the DNA. This rearrangement joins TRGV9 to TRGJP. From germline, CDR1 is GITISATS and CDR2 ISYDGTV (reference sequence). The junction had 6 bases not matched to a gene; V was cut back by 6 bases and J by 7 bases. The CDR3 consists of 15 residues. The CDR3 bases are TGTGCCTTGTGGAAGCCCGAGTTGGGCAAAAAAATCAAGGTATTT. Translated, it gives CALWKPELGKKIKVF.